The 14 T cell receptor beta chains listed next were all sequenced from one sample in a study of Siglec-9 on CD8 T cells in melanoma. The protocol was immunoSEQ multiplex PCR, while the TCRdb copy is restricted to in-frame clones and leaves out a portion. The table has tens of thousands of clones, 80% seen once. Material: Siglec-9- CD8+ T cells sorted from blood. The receptors derive from a human donor in good health.

This clone was seen a few times. The J gene is TRBJ2-7, the V gene TRBV10-3, with D maybe TRBD1 (6 bases). This CDR3 is 13 amino acids long. The V end was cut by 10 bases, the J end by 3 bases, with 16 bases between. Germline V CDR1 and CDR2: ENHRY, SYGVKD. CDR3 DNA: TGTGCCACCAACTCCGGGACATACTACGAGCAGTACTTC. Its protein is CATNSGTYYEQYF.

The genes are TRBV7-8 and TRBJ2-7; D gene unclear. Trimming removed 1 base from V and 0 bases from J, with 13 bases in between. Looked up from germline, CDR1 is SGHVS and CDR2 is FQNEAQ. The CDR3 sequence is 16 residues long. CDR3 region: CASSLVVSRGSYEQYF. Written as DNA, the CDR3 is TGTGCCAGCAGCTTAGTAGTCTCTAGAGGCTCCTACGAGCAGTACTTC.

This chain links TRBV27 with TRBJ2-3; 10 bases agree with TRBD2. The CDR3 contains 16 residues. Germline CDR1 reads MNHEY; CDR2 reads SMNVEV (reference sequence). The junction had 7 bases not matched to a gene; V was cut back by 3 bases and J by 4 bases. The CDR3 region has the DNA TGTGCCAGCAGTTTCCACAGCGGGGGGGCCGCAGATACGCAGTATTTT. The encoded protein is CASSFHSGGAADTQYF.

The chain has TRBV5-6 and TRBJ2-1; 11 bases line up with TRBD1. This CDR3 is built from 15 residues. Germline V gene data show CDR1 as SGHDT and CDR2 as YYEEEE. V was pared by 4 bases and J by 8 bases, with 8 bases of the junction left unmatched. CDR3 sequence: CASSTPGTGGHEQFF. The DNA for the CDR3 is TGTGCCAGCAGCACCCCCGGGACAGGGGGGCATGAGCAGTTCTTC.

This clone has only a few counts. V usage is TRBV11-2 and J usage is TRBJ1-1; tentative D call: TRBD1 (6 bases). V lost 7 bases, J lost 1 base, and 19 bases lay in between. The CDR3 is 16 amino acids. CDR1 SGHAT and CDR2 FQNNGV come from the germline V gene. The CDR3 nucleotides read TGTGCCAGCACCTCTAGATCCCAACAGGGGAACACTGAAGCTTTCTTT. Translated, it gives CASTSRSQQGNTEAFF. Full variable domain (rest looked up from reference TRBV11-2 and TRBJ1-1): EAGVAQSPRYKIIEKRQSVAFWCNPISGHATLYWYQQILGQGPKLLIQFQNNGVVDDSQLPKDRFSAERLKGVDSTLKIQPAKLEDSAVYLCASTSRSQQGNTEAFFGQGTRLTVV.

The chain is built from TRBV27 and TRBJ1-6, with TRBD1 as a possible D gene (5 bases). This CDR3 is built from 15 residues. Germline V gene sequence: CDR1 MNHEY, CDR2 SMNVEV (reference sequence). Trimming removed 2 bases at V and 11 bases at J, with 16 bases between. The CDR3 coding sequence is TGTGCCAGCAGTTTAGCGGACACAATTTTAGCACCCCTCCACTTT. Residues: CASSLADTILAPLHF.

The V and J genes are TRBV6-5 and TRBJ1-6, with a possible D match to TRBD1 (5 bases). The CDR3 runs 12 residues. The V and J ends lost 4 bases and 8 bases respectively, with 6 bases between them. The germline V gene has CDR1 MNHEY and CDR2 SVGAGI. The chain's CDR3 is CASSLGDSPLHF. The CDR3 DNA is TGTGCCAGCAGTTTGGGGGATTCACCCCTCCACTTT.

V and J are TRBV2 and TRBJ1-2; D gene uncertain. The CDR3 sequence is 14 residues long. V dropped 2 bases and J dropped 2 bases, with 9 bases sitting between them. Germline V gene lookup returns CDR1 SNHLY and CDR2 FYNNEI. DNA for the CDR3: TGTGCCAGCAGTGAAAGTGGCAGAAACTATGGCTACACCTTC. Its protein is CASSESGRNYGYTF. The full variable domain, with the rest looked up from reference TRBV2 and TRBJ1-2, is EPEVTQTPSHQVTQMGQEVILRCVPISNHLYFYWYRQILGQKVEFLVSFYNNEISEKSEIFDDQFSVERPDGSNFTLKIRSTKLEDSAMYFCASSESGRNYGYTFGSGTRLTVV.

Here the CDR3 reads CASSYGTRGFNEQFF. Written as DNA, the CDR3 is TGTGCCAGCAGTTACGGGACTAGAGGGTTCAATGAGCAGTTCTTC. This rearrangement joins TRBV6-5 to TRBJ2-1, with 8 bases identical to TRBD2. Trimming took 2 bases from V and 6 from J; bases not matched to a gene: 6. CDR3 size: 15 residues. Per the germline V gene, CDR1 is MNHEY and CDR2 is SVGAGI.

The chain employs TRBV9 and TRBJ2-1; D unclear. The CDR3 contains 13 residues. Germline CDR1 reads SGDLS; CDR2 reads YYNGEE. Trimming pared 3 bases from V and 4 bases from J, leaving 8 bases between. The CDR3 DNA follows: TGTGCCAGCAGCGCCGAAAATTACAATGAGCAGTTCTTC. Translation: CASSAENYNEQFF. The complete variable domain, with remaining parts taken from reference TRBV9 and TRBJ2-1, reads DSGVTQTPKHLITATGQRVTLRCSPRSGDLSVYWYQQSLDQGLQFLIQYYNGEERAKGNILERFSAQQFPDLHSELNLSSLELGDSALYFCASSAENYNEQFFGPGTRLTVL.

This clone appeared once. The CDR3 region is CASSPRDTSYEQYF. DNA for the CDR3: TGTGCCAGCAGCCCCCGGGACACTAGCTACGAGCAGTACTTC. This sequence joins TRBV7-8 and TRBJ2-7, with D maybe TRBD1 (6 bases). This CDR3 is 14 amino acids long. V lost 5 bases and J lost 3, with 14 bases in between. Per germline, CDR1 SGHVS and CDR2 FQNEAQ.

Relative to its sample, this clone is medium-sized. The gene calls are TRBV5-1 and TRBJ1-1; 7 bases line up with TRBD1. The germline V gene encodes CDR1 SGHRS and CDR2 YFSETQ. The CDR3 spans 16 residues. The V and J ends lost 1 base and 3 bases, in that order; junction bases with no gene match: 9. The CDR3 DNA reads TGCGCCAGCAGCTTGTACCTCAGGGGGTGGGACACTGAAGCTTTCTTT. It codes for CASSLYLRGWDTEAFF.

This chain links TRBV9 with TRBJ1-2; D ambiguous. V was shortened by 0 bases and J by 4 bases, with 4 bases between the two germline ends. Germline CDR1 reads SGDLS; CDR2 reads YYNGEE. This CDR3 contains 12 residues. The CDR3 DNA follows: TGTGCCAGCAGCGTAGGAAGCTATGGCTACACCTTC. Its protein product is CASSVGSYGYTF.

This rearrangement joins TRBV5-4 to TRBJ2-1, with TRBD1 as a possible D gene (5 bases). The germline gives CDR1 SGHNT, CDR2 YYREEE (reference sequence). Trimming cost V 0 bases and J 9 bases, with 7 bases left between them. This CDR3 has 12 amino acids. The CDR3 coding sequence is TGTGCCAGCAGCTTGGGCACAGGTGAGCAGTTCTTC. It is translated as CASSLGTGEQFF. The variable domain in full, completed from reference TRBV5-4 and TRBJ2-1, reads ETGVTQSPTHLIKTRGQQVTLRCSSQSGHNTVSWYQQALGQGPQFIFQYYREEENGRGNFPPRFSGLQFPNYSSELNVNALELDDSALYLCASSLGTGEQFFGPGTRLTVL.